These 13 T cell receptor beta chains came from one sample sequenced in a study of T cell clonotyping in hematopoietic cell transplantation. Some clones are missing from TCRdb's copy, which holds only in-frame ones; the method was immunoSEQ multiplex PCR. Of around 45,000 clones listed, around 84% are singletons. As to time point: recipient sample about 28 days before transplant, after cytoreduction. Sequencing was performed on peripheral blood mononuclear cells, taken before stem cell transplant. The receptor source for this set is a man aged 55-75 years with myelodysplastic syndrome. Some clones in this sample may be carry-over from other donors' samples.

The CDR3 is CASSQGQTGGVGTGELFF. In nucleotides, the CDR3 is TGCGCCAGCAGCCAAGGACAGACAGGGGGCGTCGGGACCGGGGAGCTGTTTTTT. The V and J genes are TRBV4-3 and TRBJ2-2, with TRBD1 matching 10 bases. Germline CDR1 and CDR2: LGHNA and YSLEER. Trimming removed 1 base from V and 5 bases from J; junction bases left unmatched: 10. The CDR3 loop spans 18 amino acids.

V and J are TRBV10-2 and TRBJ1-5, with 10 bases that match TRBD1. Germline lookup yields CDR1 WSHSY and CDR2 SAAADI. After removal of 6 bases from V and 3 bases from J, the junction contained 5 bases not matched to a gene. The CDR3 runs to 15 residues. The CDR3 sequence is CASRSGTGVNQPQHF. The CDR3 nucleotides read TGCGCCAGCAGGTCCGGGACAGGGGTCAATCAGCCCCAGCATTTT.

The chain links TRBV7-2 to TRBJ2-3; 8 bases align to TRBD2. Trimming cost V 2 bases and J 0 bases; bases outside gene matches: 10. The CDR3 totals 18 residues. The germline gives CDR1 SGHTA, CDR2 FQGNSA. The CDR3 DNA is TGTGCCAGCAGCTTAACCCCGGGAGGGGGGACTAGCACAGATACGCAGTATTTT. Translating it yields CASSLTPGGGTSTDTQYF.

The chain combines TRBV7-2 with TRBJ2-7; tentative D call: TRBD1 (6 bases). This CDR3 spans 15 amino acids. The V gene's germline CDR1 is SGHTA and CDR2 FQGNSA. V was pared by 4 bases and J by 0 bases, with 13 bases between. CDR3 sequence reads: CASSYRQELSYEQYF. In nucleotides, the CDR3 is TGTGCCAGCAGCTACCGACAGGAACTCTCCTACGAGCAGTACTTC.

The CDR3 DNA follows: TGTGCCTGGAGAATCACAGGGGGCTCAGGCTACACCTTC. It specifies CAWRITGGSGYTF. The chain is built from TRBV30 and TRBJ1-2, with 9 positions matching TRBD1. CDR1 and CDR2 (germline): GTSNPN, SVGIG (reference sequence). J was trimmed by 8 bases and V by 3 bases; bases with no gene match: 7. The CDR3 extends over 13 amino acids. Full variable domain (missing parts from reference TRBV30 and TRBJ1-2): SQTIHQWPATLVQPVGSPLSLECTVEGTSNPNLYWYRQAAGRGLQLLFYSVGIGQISSEVPQNLSASRPQDRQFILSSKKLLLSDSGFYLCAWRITGGSGYTFGSGTRLTVV.

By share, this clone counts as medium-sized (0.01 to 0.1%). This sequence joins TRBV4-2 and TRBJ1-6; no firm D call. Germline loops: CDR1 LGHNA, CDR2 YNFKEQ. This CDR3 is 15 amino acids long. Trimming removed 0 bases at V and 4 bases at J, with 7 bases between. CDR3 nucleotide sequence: TGTGCCAGCAGCCAAGATCAACAGTATAATTCACCCCTCCACTTT. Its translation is CASSQDQQYNSPLHF.

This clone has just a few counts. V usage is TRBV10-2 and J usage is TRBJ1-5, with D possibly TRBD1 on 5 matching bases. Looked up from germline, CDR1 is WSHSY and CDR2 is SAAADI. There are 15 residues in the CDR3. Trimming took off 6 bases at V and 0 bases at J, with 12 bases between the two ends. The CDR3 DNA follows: TGCGCCAGCAGGAGAGGAGGGGATAGCAATCAGCCCCAGCATTTT. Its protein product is CASRRGGDSNQPQHF.

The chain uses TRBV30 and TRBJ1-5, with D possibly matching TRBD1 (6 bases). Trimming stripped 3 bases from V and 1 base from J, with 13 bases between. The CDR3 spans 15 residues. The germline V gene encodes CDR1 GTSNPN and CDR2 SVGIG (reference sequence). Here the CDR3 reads CAWRRGGPSNQPQHF. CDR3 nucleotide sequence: TGTGCCTGGAGGCGGGGGGGGCCCAGCAATCAGCCCCAGCATTTT.

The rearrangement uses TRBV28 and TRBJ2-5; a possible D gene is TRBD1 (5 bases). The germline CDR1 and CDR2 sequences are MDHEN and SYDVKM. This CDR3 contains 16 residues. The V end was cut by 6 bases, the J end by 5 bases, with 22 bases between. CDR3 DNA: TGTGCCAGCAGCCTGGATCAGGGAAGGGGTAGGGAGACCCAGTACTTC. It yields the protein CASSLDQGRGRETQYF.

CDR3 residues: CASSLTGGAGELFF. CDR3 DNA sequence: TGCGCCAGCAGCCTTACAGGGGGGGCCGGGGAGCTGTTTTTT. V usage is TRBV4-3 and J usage is TRBJ2-2; a weak D match, TRBD1 (8 bases). The germline V gene encodes CDR1 LGHNA and CDR2 YSLEER. Trimming shortened V by 4 bases and J by 6 bases, and 12 bases separated the two germline ends. This CDR3 is built from 14 residues.

The CDR3 reads CASRRTYEDTQYF. The CDR3 bases are TGTGCCAGCAGGAGGACGTACGAAGATACGCAGTATTTT. This chain connects TRBV27 to TRBJ2-3; D not resolved. The germline V gene encodes CDR1 MNHEY and CDR2 SMNVEV (reference sequence). V was pared by 6 bases and J by 5 bases, with 12 bases between. The CDR3 runs 13 residues.

The CDR3 loop is CASSWGGDNYGYTF. The DNA for the CDR3 is TGTGCCAGCAGCTGGGGGGGGGACAACTATGGCTACACCTTC. V is TRBV5-8 and J is TRBJ1-2; D is perhaps TRBD1 (5 bases). Germline V CDR1 and CDR2: SGHTS, YDEGEE. The V and J ends lost 3 bases and 2 bases respectively, with 11 bases between them. CDR3 size: 14 residues.

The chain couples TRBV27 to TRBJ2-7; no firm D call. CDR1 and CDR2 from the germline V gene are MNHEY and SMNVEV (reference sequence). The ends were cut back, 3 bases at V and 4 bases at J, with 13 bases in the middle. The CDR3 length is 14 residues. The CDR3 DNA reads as TGTGCCAGCAGTTTTAGTTGGGGTAAATACGAGCAGTACTTC. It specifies CASSFSWGKYEQYF.